This entry features one TCR beta chain sequence. This clone was detected once. The clone's antigen remains unknown. The input lacks base qualities; no much larger clone sits a single base away. The record originates from a study of T cell changes during pregnancy in multiple sclerosis (dated by TCRdb to between 2018 and 2021). For context, the study as a whole: The study examined how the T cell repertoire changed over the course of pregnancy in women with multiple sclerosis.

Reading from cysteine to phenylalanine, the CDR3 counts 16 amino acids. The read is trimmed to its CDR3 DNA, 48 bases read in frame from base 1. V is cut by 7 bases and J by 2 bases, and the space between the germline ends is 19 bases. The germline V gene gives CDR1 as SNHLY and CDR2 as FYNNEI. The library relied on the immunoSEQ multiplex PCR assay. TCRdb's version of the immuneACCESS table is confined to in-frame rearrangements and falls short of the full clone set. An unresolved V gene accounts for under half of the shortfall where checked; the remainder is of unknown origin. Across this sample there are about 32,000 clones, with 85% to 95% seen only once. The ten largest make up approximately 0.41% of the sample.

The TCR was taken from a female donor with multiple sclerosis, enrolled in a pregnancy study. Sequenced here: CD4+ T cells from peripheral blood mononuclear cells, sampled in the second trimester of pregnancy. The chain joins TRBV2 to TRBJ2-3; no D segment can be confidently identified. The base sequence is TGTGCCAGCACCTTCCTACTGAGACTCTTCACAGATACGCAGTATTTT. Translated, this gives CASTFLLRLFTDTQYF.